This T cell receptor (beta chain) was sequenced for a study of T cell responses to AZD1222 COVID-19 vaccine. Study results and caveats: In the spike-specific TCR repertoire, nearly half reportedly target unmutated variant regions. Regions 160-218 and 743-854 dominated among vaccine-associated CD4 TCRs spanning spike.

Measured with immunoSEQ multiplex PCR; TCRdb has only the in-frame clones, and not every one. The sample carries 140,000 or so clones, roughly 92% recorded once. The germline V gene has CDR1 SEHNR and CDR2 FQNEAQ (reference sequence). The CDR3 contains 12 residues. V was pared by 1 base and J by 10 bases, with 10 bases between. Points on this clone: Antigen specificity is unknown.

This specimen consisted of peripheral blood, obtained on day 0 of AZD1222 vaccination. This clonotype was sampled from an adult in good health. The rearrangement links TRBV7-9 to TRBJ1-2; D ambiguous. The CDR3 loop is CASSLDTHFYTF. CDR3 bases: TGTGCCAGCAGCTTAGATACTCATTTCTACACCTTC.